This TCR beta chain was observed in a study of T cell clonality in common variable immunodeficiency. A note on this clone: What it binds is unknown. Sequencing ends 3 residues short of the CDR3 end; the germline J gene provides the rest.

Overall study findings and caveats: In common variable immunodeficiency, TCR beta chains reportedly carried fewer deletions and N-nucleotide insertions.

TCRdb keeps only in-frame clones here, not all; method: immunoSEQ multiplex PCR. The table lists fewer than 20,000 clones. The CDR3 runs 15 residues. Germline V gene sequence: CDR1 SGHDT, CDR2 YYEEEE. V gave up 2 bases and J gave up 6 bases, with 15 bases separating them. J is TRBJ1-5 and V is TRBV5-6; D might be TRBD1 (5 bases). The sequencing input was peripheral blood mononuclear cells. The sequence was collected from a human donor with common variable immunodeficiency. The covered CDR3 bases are TGTGCCAGCAGCTTTCAGGGAATCCAGGGTCAGCCC. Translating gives CASSFQGIQGQP. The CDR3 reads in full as CASSFQGIQGQPQHF. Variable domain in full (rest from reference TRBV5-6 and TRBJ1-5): DAGVTQSPTHLIKTRGQQVTLRCSPKSGHDTVSWYQQALGQGPQFIFQYYEEEERQRGNFPDRFSGHQFPNYSSELNVNALLLGDSALYLCASSFQGIQGQPQHFGDGTRLSIL.